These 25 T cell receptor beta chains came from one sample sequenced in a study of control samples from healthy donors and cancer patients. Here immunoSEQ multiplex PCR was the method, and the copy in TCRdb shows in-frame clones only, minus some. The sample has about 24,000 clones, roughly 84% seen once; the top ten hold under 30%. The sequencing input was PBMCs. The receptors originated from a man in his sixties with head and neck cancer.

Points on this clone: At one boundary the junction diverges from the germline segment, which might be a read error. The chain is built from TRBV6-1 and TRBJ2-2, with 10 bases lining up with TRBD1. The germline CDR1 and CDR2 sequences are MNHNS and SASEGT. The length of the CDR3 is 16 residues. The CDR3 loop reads CASSKARGQGTGELFF. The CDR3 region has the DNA TGTGCCAGCAGTAAAGCCCGGGGACAGGGGACCGGGGAGCTGTTTTTT.

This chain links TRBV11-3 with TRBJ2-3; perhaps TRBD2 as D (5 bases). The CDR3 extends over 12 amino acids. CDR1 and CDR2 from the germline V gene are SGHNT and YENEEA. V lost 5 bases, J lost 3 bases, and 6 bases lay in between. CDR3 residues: CASSTGTDTQYF. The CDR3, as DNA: TGTGCCAGCAGCACGGGGACAGATACGCAGTATTTT. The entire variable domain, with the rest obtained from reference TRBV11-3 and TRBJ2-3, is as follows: EAGVVQSPRYKIIEKKQPVAFWCNPISGHNTLYWYLQNLGQGPELLIRYENEEAVDDSQLPKDRFSAERLKGVDSTLKIQPAELGDSAVYLCASSTGTDTQYFGPGTRLTVL.

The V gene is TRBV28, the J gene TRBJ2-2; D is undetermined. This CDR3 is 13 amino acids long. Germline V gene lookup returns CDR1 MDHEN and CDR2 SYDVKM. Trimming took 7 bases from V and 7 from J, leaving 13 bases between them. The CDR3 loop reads CASTISPDGELFF. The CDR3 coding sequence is TGTGCCAGCACCATCTCGCCCGACGGGGAGCTGTTTTTT.

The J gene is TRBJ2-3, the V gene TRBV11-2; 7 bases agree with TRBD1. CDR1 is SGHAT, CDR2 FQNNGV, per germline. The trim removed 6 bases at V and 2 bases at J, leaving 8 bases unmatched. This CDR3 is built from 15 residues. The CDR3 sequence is CASSLEGASTDTQYF. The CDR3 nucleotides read TGTGCCAGCAGTCTCGAGGGGGCGTCCACAGATACGCAGTATTTT.

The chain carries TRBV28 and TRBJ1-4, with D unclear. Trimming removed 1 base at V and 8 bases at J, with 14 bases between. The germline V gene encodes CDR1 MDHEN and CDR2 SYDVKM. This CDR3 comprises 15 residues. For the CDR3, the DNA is TGTGCCAGCAGTTTATCGGCGTCGCTCGGAGAAAAACTGTTTTTT. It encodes CASSLSASLGEKLFF.

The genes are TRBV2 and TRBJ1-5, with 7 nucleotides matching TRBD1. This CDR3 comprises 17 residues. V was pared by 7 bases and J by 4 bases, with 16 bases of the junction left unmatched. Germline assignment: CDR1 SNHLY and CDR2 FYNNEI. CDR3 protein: CASNRRGGGARNQPQHF. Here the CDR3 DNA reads TGTGCCAGCAACCGAAGGGGAGGGGGCGCCCGGAATCAGCCCCAGCATTTT.

The CDR3: CASSLSPYNEQFF. The CDR3 DNA reads as TGTGCCAGCAGTTTATCCCCCTACAATGAGCAGTTCTTC. V is TRBV27 and J is TRBJ2-1, with D unresolved. The V gene lost 0 bases and the J gene lost 2 bases, with 2 bases spanning the gap. The germline V gene encodes CDR1 MNHEY and CDR2 SMNVEV (reference sequence). The CDR3 runs to 13 residues.

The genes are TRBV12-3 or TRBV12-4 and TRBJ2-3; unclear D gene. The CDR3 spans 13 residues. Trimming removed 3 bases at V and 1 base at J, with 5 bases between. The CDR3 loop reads CASSLYGTDTQYF. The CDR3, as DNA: TGTGCCAGCAGTTTGTACGGCACAGATACGCAGTATTTT.

The CDR3 region is CASRPEGTTDTQYF. The DNA for the CDR3 is TGTGCCAGCCGCCCGGAAGGGACTACAGATACGCAGTATTTT. The rearrangement joins TRBV6-5 to TRBJ2-3, with D perhaps matching TRBD2 (6 bases). The CDR3 length is 14 residues. Germline CDR1 reads MNHEY; CDR2 reads SVGAGI. With 8 bases removed from V and 3 bases from J, the gap between germline ends came to 15 bases.

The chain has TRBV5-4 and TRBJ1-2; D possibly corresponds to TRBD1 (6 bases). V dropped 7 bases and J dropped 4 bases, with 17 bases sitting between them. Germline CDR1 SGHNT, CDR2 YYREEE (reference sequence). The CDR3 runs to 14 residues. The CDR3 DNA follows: TGTGCCAGCCACAACCGCGCAGGGGCCTATGGCTACACCTTC. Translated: CASHNRAGAYGYTF.

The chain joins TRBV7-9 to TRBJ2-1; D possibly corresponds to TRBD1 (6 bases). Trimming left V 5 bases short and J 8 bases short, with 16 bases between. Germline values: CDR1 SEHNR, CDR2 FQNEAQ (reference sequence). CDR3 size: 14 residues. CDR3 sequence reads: CASSLPGETHEQFF. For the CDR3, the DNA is TGTGCCAGCAGCCTACCAGGGGAGACCCATGAGCAGTTCTTC.

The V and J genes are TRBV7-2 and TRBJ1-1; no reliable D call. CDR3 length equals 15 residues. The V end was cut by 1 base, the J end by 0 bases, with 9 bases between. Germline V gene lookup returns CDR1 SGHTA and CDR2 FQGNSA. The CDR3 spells CASSLGLHLNTEAFF. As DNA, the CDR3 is TGTGCCAGCAGCTTAGGATTGCACCTGAACACTGAAGCTTTCTTT.

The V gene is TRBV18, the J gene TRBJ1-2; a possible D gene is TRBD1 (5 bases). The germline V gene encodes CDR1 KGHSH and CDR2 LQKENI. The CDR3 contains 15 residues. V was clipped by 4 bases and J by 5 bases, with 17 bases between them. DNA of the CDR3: TGTGCCAGCTCACAAGACCGGGACGGCGTATATGGCTACACCTTC. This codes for CASSQDRDGVYGYTF.

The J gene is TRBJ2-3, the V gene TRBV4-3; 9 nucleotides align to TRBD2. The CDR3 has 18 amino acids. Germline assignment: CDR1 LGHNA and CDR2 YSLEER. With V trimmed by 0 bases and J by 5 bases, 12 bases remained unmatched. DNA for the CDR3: TGCGCCAGCAGCCAAGATGGGCTATCTAGCGGGGTCGGAGATACGCAGTATTTT. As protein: CASSQDGLSSGVGDTQYF.

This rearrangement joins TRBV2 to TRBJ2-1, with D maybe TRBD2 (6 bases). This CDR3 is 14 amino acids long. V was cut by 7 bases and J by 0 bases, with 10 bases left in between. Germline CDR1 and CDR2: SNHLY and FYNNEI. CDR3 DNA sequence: TGTGCCAGCAAGCCCGGGAGCTCCTACAATGAGCAGTTCTTC. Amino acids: CASKPGSSYNEQFF.

Here the CDR3 reads CASSQVSDEQFF. CDR3 DNA: TGTGCCAGCAGCCAAGTATCCGATGAGCAGTTCTTC. This sequence joins TRBV3-1 (or the pseudogene TRBV3-2) and TRBJ2-1; no firm D call. The V gene lost 1 base and the J gene lost 8 bases, with 6 bases spanning the gap. CDR3 length: 12 residues. Per germline, CDR1 LGHDT and CDR2 YNNKEL (reference sequence).

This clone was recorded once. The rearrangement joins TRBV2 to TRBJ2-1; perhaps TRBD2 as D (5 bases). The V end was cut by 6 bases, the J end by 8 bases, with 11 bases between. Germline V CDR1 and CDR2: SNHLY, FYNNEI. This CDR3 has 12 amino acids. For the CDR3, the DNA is TGTGCCAGCAGGGCGAGGCGGGATGAGCAGTTCTTC. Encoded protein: CASRARRDEQFF.

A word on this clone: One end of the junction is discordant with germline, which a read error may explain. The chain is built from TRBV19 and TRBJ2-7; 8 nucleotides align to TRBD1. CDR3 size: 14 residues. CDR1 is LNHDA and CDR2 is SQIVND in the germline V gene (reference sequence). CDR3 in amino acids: CASSRTGLLGEEYF. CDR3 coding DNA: TGTGCCAGTAGTAGGACAGGGTTATTGGGCGAGGAGTACTTC.

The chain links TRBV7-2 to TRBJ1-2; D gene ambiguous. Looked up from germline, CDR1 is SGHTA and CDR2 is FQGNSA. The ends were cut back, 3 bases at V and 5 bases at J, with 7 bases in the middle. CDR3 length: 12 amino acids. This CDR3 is CASSFRQYGYTF. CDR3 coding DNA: TGTGCCAGCAGCTTTCGTCAGTATGGCTACACCTTC.

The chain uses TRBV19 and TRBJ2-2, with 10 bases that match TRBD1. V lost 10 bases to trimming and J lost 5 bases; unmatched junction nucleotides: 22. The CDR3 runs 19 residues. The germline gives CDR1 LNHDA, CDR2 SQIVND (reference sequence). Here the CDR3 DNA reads TGTGCCACCGCTCCCTATGGGATAAGGACAGGGGGTCGGACCGGGGAGCTGTTTTTT. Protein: CATAPYGIRTGGRTGELFF.

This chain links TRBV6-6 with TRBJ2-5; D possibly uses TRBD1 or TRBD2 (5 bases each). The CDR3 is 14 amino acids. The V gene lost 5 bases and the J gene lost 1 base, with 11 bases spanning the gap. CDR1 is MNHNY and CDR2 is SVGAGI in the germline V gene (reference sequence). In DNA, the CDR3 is TGTGCCAGCAGTACTATTGGGGGCCAAGAGACCCAGTACTTC. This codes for CASSTIGGQETQYF.

CDR3 protein: CASSWTTNTEAFF. The DNA for the CDR3 is TGCGCCAGCAGCTGGACAACGAACACTGAAGCTTTCTTT. V and J are TRBV5-1 and TRBJ1-1; D is perhaps TRBD1 (5 bases). Per the germline V gene, CDR1 is SGHRS and CDR2 is YFSETQ. CDR3 length equals 13 residues. Deletions cut 3 bases from V and 1 base from J, with 7 bases between.

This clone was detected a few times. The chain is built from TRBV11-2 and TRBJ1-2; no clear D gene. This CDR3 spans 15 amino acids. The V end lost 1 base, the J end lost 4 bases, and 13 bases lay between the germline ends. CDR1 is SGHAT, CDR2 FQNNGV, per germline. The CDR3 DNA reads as TGTGCCAGCAGCTTAGTTCCCCGGTGGGGCTATGGCTACACCTTC. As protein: CASSLVPRWGYGYTF.

Here the CDR3 reads CASSGQVGGNQPQHF. CDR3 nucleotide sequence: TGTGCCAGCAGCGGACAGGTTGGAGGCAATCAGCCCCAGCATTTT. The chain carries TRBV6-5 and TRBJ1-5; 7 nucleotides match TRBD1. The V segment lost 6 bases and the J segment 2 bases; nucleotides outside the gene matches: 7. CDR1 and CDR2 (germline): MNHEY, SVGAGI. The CDR3 runs 15 residues.

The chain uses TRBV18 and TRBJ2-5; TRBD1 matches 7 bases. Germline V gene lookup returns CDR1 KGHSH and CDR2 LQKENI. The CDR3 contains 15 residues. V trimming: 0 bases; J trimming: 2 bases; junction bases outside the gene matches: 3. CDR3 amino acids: CASSPPGTAQETQYF. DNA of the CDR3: TGTGCCAGCTCACCACCTGGGACAGCACAAGAGACCCAGTACTTC.